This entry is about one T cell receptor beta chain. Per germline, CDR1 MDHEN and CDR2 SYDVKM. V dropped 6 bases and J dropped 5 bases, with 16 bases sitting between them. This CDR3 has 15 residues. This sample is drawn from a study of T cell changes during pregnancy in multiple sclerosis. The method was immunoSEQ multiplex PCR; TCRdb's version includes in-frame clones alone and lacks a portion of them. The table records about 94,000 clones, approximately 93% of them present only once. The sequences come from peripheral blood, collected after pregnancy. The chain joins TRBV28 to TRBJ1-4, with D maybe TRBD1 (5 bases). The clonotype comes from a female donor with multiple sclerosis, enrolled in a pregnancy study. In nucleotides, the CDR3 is TGTGCCAGCAGGCCCGGGGGGATAGGGAATGAAAAACTGTTTTTT. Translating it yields CASRPGGIGNEKLFF. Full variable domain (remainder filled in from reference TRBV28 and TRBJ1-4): DVKVTQSSRYLVKRTGEKVFLECVQDMDHENMFWYRQDPGLGLRLIYFSYDVKMKEKGDIPEGYSVSREKKERFSLILESASTNQTSMYLCASRPGGIGNEKLFFGSGTQLSVL.